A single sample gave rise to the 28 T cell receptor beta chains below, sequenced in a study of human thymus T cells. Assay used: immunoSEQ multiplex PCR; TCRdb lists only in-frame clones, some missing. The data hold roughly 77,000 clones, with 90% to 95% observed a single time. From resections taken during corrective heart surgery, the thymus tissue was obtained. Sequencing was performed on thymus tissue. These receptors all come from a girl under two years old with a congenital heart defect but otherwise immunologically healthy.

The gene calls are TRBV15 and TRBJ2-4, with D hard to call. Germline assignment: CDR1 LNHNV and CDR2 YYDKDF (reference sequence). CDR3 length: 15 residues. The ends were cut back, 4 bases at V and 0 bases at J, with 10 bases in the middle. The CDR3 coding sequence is TGTGCCACCAGCACCCAGGTTCTAGCCAAAAACATTCAGTACTTC. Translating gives CATSTQVLAKNIQYF.

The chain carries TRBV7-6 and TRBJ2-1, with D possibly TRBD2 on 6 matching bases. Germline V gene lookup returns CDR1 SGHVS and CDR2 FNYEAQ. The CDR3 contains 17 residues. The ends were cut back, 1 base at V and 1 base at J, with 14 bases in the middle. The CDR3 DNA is TGTGCCAGCAGCTTAGGTATGGGGGGACTTTCCTACAATGAGCAGTTCTTC. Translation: CASSLGMGGLSYNEQFF.

Here the CDR3 DNA reads TGTGCCACCAGCAGGGACGGGGGGTACCAGCATTTT. Translating gives CATSRDGGYQHF. The chain joins TRBV15 to TRBJ1-5; TRBD1 is a possible D gene (5 bases). The CDR3 loop spans 12 amino acids. Germline V CDR1 and CDR2: LNHNV, YYDKDF (reference sequence). Trimming took 3 bases from V and 12 from J, leaving 12 bases between them.

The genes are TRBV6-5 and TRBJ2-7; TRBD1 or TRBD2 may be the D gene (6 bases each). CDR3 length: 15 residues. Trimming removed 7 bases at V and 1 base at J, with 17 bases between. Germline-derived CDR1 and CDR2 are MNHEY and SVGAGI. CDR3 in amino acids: CASMINREASYEQYF. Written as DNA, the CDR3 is TGTGCCAGCATGATAAACAGGGAGGCATCCTACGAGCAGTACTTC.

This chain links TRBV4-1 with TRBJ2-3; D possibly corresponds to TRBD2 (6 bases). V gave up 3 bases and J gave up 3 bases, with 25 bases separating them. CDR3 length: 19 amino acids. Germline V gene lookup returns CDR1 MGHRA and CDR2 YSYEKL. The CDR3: CASSQVEGPGPGQTDTQYF. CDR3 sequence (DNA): TGCGCCAGCAGCCAGGTGGAGGGTCCGGGACCCGGGCAGACAGATACGCAGTATTTT.

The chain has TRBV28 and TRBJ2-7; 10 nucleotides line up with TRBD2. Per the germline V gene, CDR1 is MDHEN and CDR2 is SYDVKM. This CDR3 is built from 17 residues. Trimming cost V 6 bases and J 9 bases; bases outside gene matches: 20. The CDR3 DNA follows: TGTGCCAGCAGCAACCTCTTCCCCAGCGGGAGGGCCGAGGGGCAGTACTTC. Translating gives CASSNLFPSGRAEGQYF.

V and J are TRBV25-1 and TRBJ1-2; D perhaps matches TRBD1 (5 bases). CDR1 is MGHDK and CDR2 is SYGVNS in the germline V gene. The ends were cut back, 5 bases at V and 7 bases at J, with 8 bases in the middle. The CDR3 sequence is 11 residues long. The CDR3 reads CASSRDVGYTF. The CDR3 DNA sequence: TGTGCCAGCAGTCGGGACGTTGGCTACACCTTC.

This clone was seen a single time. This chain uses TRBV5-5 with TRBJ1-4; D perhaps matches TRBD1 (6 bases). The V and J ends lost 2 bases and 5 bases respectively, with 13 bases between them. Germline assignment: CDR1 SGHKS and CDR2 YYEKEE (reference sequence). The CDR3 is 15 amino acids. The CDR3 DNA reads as TGTGCCAGCAGCTTAAGGGGACAATGGAATGAAAAACTGTTTTTT. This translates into CASSLRGQWNEKLFF. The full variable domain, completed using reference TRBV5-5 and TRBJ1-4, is DAGVTQSPTHLIKTRGQQVTLRCSPISGHKSVSWYQQVLGQGPQFIFQYYEKEERGRGNFPDRFSARQFPNYSSELNVNALLLGDSALYLCASSLRGQWNEKLFFGSGTQLSVL.

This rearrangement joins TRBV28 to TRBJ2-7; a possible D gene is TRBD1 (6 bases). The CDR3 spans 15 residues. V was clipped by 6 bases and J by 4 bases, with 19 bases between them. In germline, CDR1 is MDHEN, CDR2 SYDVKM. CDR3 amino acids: CASSLPGDGFYEQYF. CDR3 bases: TGTGCCAGCAGCCTTCCAGGGGATGGCTTTTACGAGCAGTACTTC.

The CDR3 spells CASSARGGSEKLFF. The CDR3 DNA follows: TGTGCCAGCAGTGCCAGGGGAGGCTCGGAAAAACTGTTTTTT. The gene calls are TRBV27 and TRBJ1-4; perhaps TRBD1 as D (6 bases). The CDR3 has 14 amino acids. Trimming left V 5 bases short and J 8 bases short, with 15 bases between. Germline V gene data show CDR1 as MNHEY and CDR2 as SMNVEV (reference sequence).

CDR3 coding DNA: TGTGCCAGTAGTATCACCGGACTAGCGCGTCAGGACGAGCAGTACTTC. This gives the protein CASSITGLARQDEQYF. The chain joins TRBV19 to TRBJ2-7; TRBD2 agrees at 9 bases. Germline CDR1 is LNHDA and CDR2 is SQIVND (reference sequence). Trimming removed 3 bases from V and 5 bases from J; junction bases left unmatched: 11. CDR3 size: 16 residues.

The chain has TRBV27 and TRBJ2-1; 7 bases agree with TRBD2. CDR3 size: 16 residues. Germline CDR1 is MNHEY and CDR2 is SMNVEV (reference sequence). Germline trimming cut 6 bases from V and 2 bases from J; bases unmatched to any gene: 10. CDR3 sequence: CASSPKTGGAYNEQFF. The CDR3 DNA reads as TGTGCCAGCAGCCCGAAAACGGGGGGTGCCTACAATGAGCAGTTCTTC.

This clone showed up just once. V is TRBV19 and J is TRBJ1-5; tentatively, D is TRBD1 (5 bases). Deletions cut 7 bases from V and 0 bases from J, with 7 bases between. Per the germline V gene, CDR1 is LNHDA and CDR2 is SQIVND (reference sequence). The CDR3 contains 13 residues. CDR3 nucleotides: TGTGCCAGTAAAGGGGATAGCAATCAGCCCCAGCATTTT. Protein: CASKGDSNQPQHF.

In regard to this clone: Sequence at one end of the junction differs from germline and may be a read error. CDR3 sequence (DNA): TGTGCCAGCAGTCACTCCCCGGAGTCCCCCTACAATGAGCAGTTCTTC. This gives the protein CASSHSPESPYNEQFF. The chain carries TRBV6-6 and TRBJ2-1; D is unresolved. CDR1 is MNHNY and CDR2 is SVGAGI in the germline V gene (reference sequence). The CDR3 length is 16 residues.

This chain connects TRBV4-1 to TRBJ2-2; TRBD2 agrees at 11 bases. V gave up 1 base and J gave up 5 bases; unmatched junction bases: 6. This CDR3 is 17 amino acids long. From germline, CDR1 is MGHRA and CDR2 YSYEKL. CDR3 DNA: TGCGCCAGCAGCCAAGCGGGACTAGCGGAACTAACCGGGGAGCTGTTTTTT. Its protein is CASSQAGLAELTGELFF.

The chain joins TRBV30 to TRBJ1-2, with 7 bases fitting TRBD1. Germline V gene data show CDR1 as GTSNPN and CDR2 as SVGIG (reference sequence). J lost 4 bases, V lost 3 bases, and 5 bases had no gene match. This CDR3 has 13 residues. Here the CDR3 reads CAWRGQLGYGYTF. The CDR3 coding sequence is TGTGCCTGGAGGGGACAGTTAGGCTATGGCTACACCTTC. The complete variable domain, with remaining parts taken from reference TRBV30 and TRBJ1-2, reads SQTIHQWPATLVQPVGSPLSLECTVEGTSNPNLYWYRQAAGRGLQLLFYSVGIGQISSEVPQNLSASRPQDRQFILSSKKLLLSDSGFYLCAWRGQLGYGYTFGSGTRLTVV.

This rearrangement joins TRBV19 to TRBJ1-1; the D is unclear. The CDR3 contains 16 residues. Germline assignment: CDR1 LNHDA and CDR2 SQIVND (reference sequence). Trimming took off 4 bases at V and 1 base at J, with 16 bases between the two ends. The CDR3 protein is CASSTPRPWGNTEAFF. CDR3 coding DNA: TGTGCCAGTAGTACCCCGAGGCCCTGGGGGAACACTGAAGCTTTCTTT.

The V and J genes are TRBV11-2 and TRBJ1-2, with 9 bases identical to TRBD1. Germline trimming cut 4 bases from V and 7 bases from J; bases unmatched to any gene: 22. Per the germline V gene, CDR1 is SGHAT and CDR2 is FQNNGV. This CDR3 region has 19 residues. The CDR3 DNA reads TGTGCCAGCAGCTACCCAAACCGGGACAGGGCATCCTATTCCTCTGGCTACACCTTC. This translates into CASSYPNRDRASYSSGYTF.

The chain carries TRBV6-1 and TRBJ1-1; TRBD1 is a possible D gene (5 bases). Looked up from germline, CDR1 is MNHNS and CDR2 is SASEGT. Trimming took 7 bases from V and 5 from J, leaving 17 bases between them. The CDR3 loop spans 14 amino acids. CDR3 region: CASTAGGGWTEAFF. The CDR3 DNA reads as TGTGCCAGCACTGCCGGCGGGGGGTGGACTGAAGCTTTCTTT.

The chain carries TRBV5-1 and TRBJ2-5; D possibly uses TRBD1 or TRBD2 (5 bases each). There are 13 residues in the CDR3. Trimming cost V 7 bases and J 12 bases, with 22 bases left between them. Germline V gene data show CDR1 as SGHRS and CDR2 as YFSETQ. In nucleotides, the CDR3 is TGCGCCAGCGGATTTGGGGACCCGAAGAGAGAGTACTTC. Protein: CASGFGDPKREYF.

CDR3 amino acids: CASSTQTGPSYEQYF. The DNA for the CDR3 is TGTGCCAGTAGTACCCAGACAGGGCCCTCCTACGAGCAGTACTTC. V and J are TRBV19 and TRBJ2-7, with 7 bases lining up with TRBD1. Germline assignment: CDR1 LNHDA and CDR2 SQIVND (reference sequence). The CDR3 loop spans 15 amino acids. V shed 4 bases and J 0 bases; nucleotides not matched to a gene: 6.

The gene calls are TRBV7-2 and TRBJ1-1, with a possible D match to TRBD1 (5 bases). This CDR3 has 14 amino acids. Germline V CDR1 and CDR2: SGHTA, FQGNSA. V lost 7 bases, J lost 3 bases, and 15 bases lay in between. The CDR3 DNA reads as TGTGCCAGCACCCCCCAGGGAGTGGACACTGAAGCTTTCTTT. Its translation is CASTPQGVDTEAFF.

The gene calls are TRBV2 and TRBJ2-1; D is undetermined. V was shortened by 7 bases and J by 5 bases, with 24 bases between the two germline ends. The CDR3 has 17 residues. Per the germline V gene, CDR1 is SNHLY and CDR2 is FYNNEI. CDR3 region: CASIPPVSRSSDNEQFF. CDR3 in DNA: TGTGCCAGCATCCCTCCGGTGTCACGGTCATCCGACAATGAGCAGTTCTTC.

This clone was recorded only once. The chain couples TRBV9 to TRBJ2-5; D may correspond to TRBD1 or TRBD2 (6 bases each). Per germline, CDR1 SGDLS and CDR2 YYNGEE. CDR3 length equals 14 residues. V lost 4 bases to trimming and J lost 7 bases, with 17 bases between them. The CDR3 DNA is TGTGCCAGCAGCAGACTACCGGAGGGGGGGACCCAGTACTTC. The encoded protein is CASSRLPEGGTQYF.

The CDR3 spells CASSQEWGGRSRTYEQYF. For the CDR3, the DNA is TGCGCCAGCAGCCAAGAGTGGGGCGGGAGGTCTCGCACCTACGAGCAGTACTTC. The chain joins TRBV4-1 to TRBJ2-7; TRBD2 matches at 8 bases. The germline gives CDR1 MGHRA, CDR2 YSYEKL. Germline trimming cut 0 bases from V and 2 bases from J; bases unmatched to any gene: 12. The CDR3 totals 18 residues.

DNA for the CDR3: TGTGCCAGCAGTCCCGCGGGGGGAGACCACAATGAGCAGTTCTTC. It yields the protein CASSPAGGDHNEQFF. This rearrangement joins TRBV11-3 to TRBJ2-1; 8 bases match TRBD2. CDR1 is SGHNT and CDR2 is YENEEA in the germline V gene. J lost 5 bases, V lost 6 bases, and 9 bases had no gene match. The CDR3 sequence is 15 residues long.

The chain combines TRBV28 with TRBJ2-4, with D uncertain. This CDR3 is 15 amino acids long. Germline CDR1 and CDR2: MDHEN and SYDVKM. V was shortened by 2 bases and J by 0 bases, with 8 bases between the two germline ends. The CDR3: CASSLGNLAKNIQYF. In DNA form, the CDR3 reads TGTGCCAGCAGTTTAGGCAATCTAGCCAAAAACATTCAGTACTTC.

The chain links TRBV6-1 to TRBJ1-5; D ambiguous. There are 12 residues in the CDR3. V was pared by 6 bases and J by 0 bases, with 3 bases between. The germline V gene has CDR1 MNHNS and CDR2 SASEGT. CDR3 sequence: CASRVSNQPQHF. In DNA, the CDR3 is TGTGCCAGCAGAGTTAGCAATCAGCCCCAGCATTTT.